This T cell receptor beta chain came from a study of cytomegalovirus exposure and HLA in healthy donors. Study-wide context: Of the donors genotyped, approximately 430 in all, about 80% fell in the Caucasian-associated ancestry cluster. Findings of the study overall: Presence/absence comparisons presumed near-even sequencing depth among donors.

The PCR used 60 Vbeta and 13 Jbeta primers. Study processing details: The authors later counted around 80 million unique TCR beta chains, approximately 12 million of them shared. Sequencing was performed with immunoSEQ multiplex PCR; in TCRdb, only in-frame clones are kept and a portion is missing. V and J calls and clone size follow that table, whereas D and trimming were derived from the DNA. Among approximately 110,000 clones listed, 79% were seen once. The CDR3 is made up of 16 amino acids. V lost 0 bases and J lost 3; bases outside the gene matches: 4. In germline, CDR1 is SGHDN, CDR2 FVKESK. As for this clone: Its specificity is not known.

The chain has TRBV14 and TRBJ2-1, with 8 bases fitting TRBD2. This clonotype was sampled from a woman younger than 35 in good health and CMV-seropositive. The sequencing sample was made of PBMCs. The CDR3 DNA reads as TGTGCCAGCAGCCAAGAGCTAGCGGGCAACTACAATGAGCAGTTCTTC. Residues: CASSQELAGNYNEQFF.